This is a list of T cell receptor beta chains from one sample in a study of T cell responses to AZD1222 COVID-19 vaccine. Repertoires were generated with immunoSEQ multiplex PCR, while TCRdb's copy carries only in-frame clones and drops some. The profile shows fewer than 200,000 clones, 85% to 95% of them singletons. Here the sequenced sample was peripheral blood, taken on day 0 of AZD1222 vaccination. The receptors shown here come from an adult in good health. Each CDR3 is given with its conserved first and last residue. A D gene is named only where the DNA matches it firmly. Size values are once, few and many counts, or a class for expanded clones, and some rows have none.

CDR3aa	CDR3nt	j_gene	v_gene	len	abundance	d_gene
CASILWGDYYGYTF	TGTGCCAGCATTCTATGGGGGGACTACTATGGCTACACCTTC	TRBJ1-2	TRBV3-1/TRBV3-2	14	.	.
CASSLLLDRAGSRNYGYTF	TGTGCCAGCAGTTTATTATTGGACAGGGCAGGGTCGAGAAACTATGGCTACACCTTC	TRBJ1-2	TRBV28	19	.	TRBD1
CASSHTGQGVSFVAFF	TGTGCCAGCTCCCACACCGGACAGGGGGTATCCTTCGTGGCTTTCTTT	TRBJ1-1	TRBV18	16	.	TRBD1
CASRDRGMGWNEQFF	TGTGCCAGTAGGGACCGGGGGATGGGTTGGAATGAGCAGTTCTTC	TRBJ2-1	TRBV19	15	once	.
CASSPFASRSNTEAFF	TGTGCCAGCTCACCATTTGCGTCCAGGTCGAACACTGAAGCTTTCTTT	TRBJ1-1	TRBV18	16	.	.
CASRIRTGARSPLHF	TGTGCCAGCAGAATTAGGACAGGGGCGCGATCACCCCTCCACTTT	TRBJ1-6	TRBV7-8	15	.	TRBD1
CASSMGLAEHRTDTQYF	TGTGCCAGCAGCATGGGACTAGCGGAACACCGCACAGATACGCAGTATTTT	TRBJ2-3	TRBV5-6	17	.	TRBD2
CASSQGGPLHF	TGTGCCAGCAGCCAAGGAGGACCCCTCCACTTT	TRBJ1-6	TRBV4-2	11	few	.
CASSSGNLNTEAFF	TGTGCCAGCAGCTCTGGGAACCTGAACACTGAAGCTTTCTTT	TRBJ1-1	TRBV5-6	14	.	.
CASRAGLAGANEQFF	TGTGCCAGTAGGGCAGGACTAGCGGGGGCCAATGAGCAGTTCTTC	TRBJ2-1	TRBV19	15	.	TRBD2
CASSLQAGTDTQYF	TGTGCCAGCAGTTTACAGGCAGGCACAGATACGCAGTATTTT	TRBJ2-3	TRBV28	14	.	.
CASMLAGGLITGELFF	TGTGCCAGCATGTTAGCGGGAGGACTGATTACCGGGGAGCTGTTTTTT	TRBJ2-2	TRBV5-6	16	once	TRBD2
CASGQDLNTEAFF	TGTGCTAGTGGTCAGGATCTGAACACTGAAGCTTTCTTT	TRBJ1-1	TRBV12-5	13	.	.
CASSTDRRTNGYTF	TGTGCCAGCAGCACCGACAGACGTACTAATGGCTACACCTTC	TRBJ1-2	TRBV28	14	.	.
CASSPGDINTGELFF	TGTGCCAGCTCACCAGGGGACATTAACACCGGGGAGCTGTTTTTT	TRBJ2-2	TRBV18	15	once	.
CASSSISSTTDTQYF	TGTGCCAGCAGTTCCATCTCGAGTACCACAGATACGCAGTATTTT	TRBJ2-3	TRBV11-1	15	.	.
CASRSGTSAEAFF	TGTGCCAGCAGAAGTGGGACTTCGGCTGAAGCTTTCTTT	TRBJ1-1	TRBV12-3/TRBV12-4	13	.	.
CASSETGAYYGYTF	TGTGCCAGCAGTGAGACAGGGGCCTACTATGGCTACACCTTC	TRBJ1-2	TRBV7-9	14	.	TRBD1
CASRPSGRIYEQYF	TGTGCCAGCAGACCCAGCGGGAGGATCTACGAGCAGTACTTC	TRBJ2-7	TRBV5-4	14	.	TRBD2
CASSRGQQLYGYTF	TGTGCCAGCAGCCGGGGACAACAGCTCTATGGCTACACCTTC	TRBJ1-2	TRBV7-9	14	.	.
CASSPGTRGHGETQYF	TGTGCCAGCAGCCCAGGGACGAGGGGGCACGGGGAGACCCAGTACTTC	TRBJ2-5	TRBV5-4	16	.	TRBD1
CASSIATSGLYNEQFF	TGTGCCAGCAGCATTGCAACTAGCGGGCTCTACAATGAGCAGTTCTTC	TRBJ2-1	TRBV21-1	16	few	.
CASSLISGSAYEQYF	TGTGCCAGCAGCTTGATTAGCGGGAGTGCGTATGAGCAGTACTTC	TRBJ2-7	TRBV5-6	15	.	TRBD2
CASSRTGTRSPGELFF	TGTGCCAGCAGTCGCACAGGGACCCGTTCACCCGGGGAGCTGTTTTTT	TRBJ2-2	TRBV28	16	.	.
CASSYGVYEQYF	TGTGCCAGCAGTTACGGGGTCTACGAGCAGTACTTC	TRBJ2-7	TRBV6-5	12	.	.